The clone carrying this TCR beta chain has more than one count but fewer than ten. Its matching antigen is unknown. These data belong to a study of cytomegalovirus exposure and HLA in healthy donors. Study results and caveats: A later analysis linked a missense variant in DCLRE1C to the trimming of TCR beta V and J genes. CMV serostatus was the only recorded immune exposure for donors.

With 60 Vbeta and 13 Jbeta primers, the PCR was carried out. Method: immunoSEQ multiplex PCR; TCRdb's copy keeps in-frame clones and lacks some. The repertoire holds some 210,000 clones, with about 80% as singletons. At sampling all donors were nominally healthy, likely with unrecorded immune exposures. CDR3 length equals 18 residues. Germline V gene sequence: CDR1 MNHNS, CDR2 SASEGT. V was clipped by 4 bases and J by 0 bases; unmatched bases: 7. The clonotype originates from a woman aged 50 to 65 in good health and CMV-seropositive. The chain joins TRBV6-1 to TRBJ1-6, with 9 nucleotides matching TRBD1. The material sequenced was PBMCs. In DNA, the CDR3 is TGTGCCAGCAGTGGACCCGGGACAGGGACCTCCTATAATTCACCCCTCCACTTT. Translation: CASSGPGTGTSYNSPLHF.